This TCR beta chain was documented in a study of blood T cells in healthy people across ages. Germline CDR1 and CDR2: SGHTA and FQGNSA. V dropped 5 bases and J dropped 7; count of bases not matched to a gene: 11. This CDR3 comprises 16 residues. This clonotype was recorded a few times. Sample-barcoded 5' priming and a J-beta primer mix drove a second PCR of roughly 7 to 11 cycles. In TCRdb, the 5' RACE reads were re-called with MiXCR into one record per CDR3 protein. This table has about 1.8 million distinct CDR3 sequences, 40% to 55% appearing once. The sample taken for sequencing was blood. The V gene is TRBV7-2, the J gene TRBJ1-2; TRBD1 aligns across 12 bases. This clonotype originated in a woman between 35 and 50 years old in good health. The CDR3 spells CASSQLRGQGASGYTF. The CDR3 DNA reads TGTGCCAGCAGCCAACTTCGGGGACAGGGGGCTTCTGGCTACACCTTC.